The 25 T cell receptor beta chains in this list originate from one sample, sequenced in a study of shared clonotypes between healthy human individuals. Using immunoSEQ multiplex PCR, the repertoire was profiled, and TCRdb retains in-frame clones only, with some absent. The repertoire holds roughly 120,000 clones, with about 63% as singletons. Sequenced: memory CD8+ T cells sorted from blood. Subset here: CD45RO+ cells pooled with CCR7-negative TemRA cells. The receptors come from a woman aged 30 to 39 in good health.

The chain recombines TRBV7-9 with TRBJ2-1, with D possibly matching TRBD2 (5 bases). CDR3 length: 16 residues. In germline, CDR1 is SEHNR, CDR2 FQNEAQ (reference sequence). The V and J ends lost 5 bases and 4 bases respectively, with 18 bases between them. This chain's CDR3 is CASSPRARGLYNEQFF. CDR3 bases: TGTGCCAGCAGCCCCCGGGCTAGAGGACTTTACAATGAGCAGTTCTTC.

The chain joins TRBV18 to TRBJ1-5; TRBD1 matches at 8 bases. CDR1 is KGHSH, CDR2 LQKENI, per germline. Trimming removed 2 bases from V and 7 bases from J; junction bases left unmatched: 13. This CDR3 contains 17 residues. The CDR3 is CASSPGPGGLVEQPQHF. For the CDR3, the DNA is TGTGCCAGCTCACCAGGGCCAGGGGGCTTAGTAGAACAGCCCCAGCATTTT.

V is TRBV19 and J is TRBJ2-2, with TRBD2 matching over 13 bases. The CDR3 loop spans 17 amino acids. The germline gives CDR1 LNHDA, CDR2 SQIVND (reference sequence). V shed 4 bases and J 4 bases; nucleotides not matched to a gene: 6. The DNA of the CDR3 is TGTGCCAGTAGTACCGGACTAGCGGGAGAGGGCACCGGGGAGCTGTTTTTT. Amino acids: CASSTGLAGEGTGELFF.

This chain connects TRBV4-1 to TRBJ2-1; 10 positions agree with TRBD1. Losses at the gene ends were 1 base for V and 0 bases for J; bases not matched to a gene: 12. This CDR3 is built from 20 residues. Germline CDR1 MGHRA, CDR2 YSYEKL. DNA for the CDR3: TGCGCCAGCAGCCAAGTAAAAGGACAGGGGGTCGGAAACTCCTACAATGAGCAGTTCTTC. It yields the protein CASSQVKGQGVGNSYNEQFF.

This clone has just a few counts. J is TRBJ2-7 and V is TRBV2; 9 nucleotides agree with TRBD1. The trim removed 2 bases at V and 6 bases at J, leaving 5 bases unmatched. CDR1 is SNHLY, CDR2 FYNNEI, per germline. CDR3 length: 14 amino acids. The CDR3 spells CASSEWDRVGEQYF. The CDR3, as DNA: TGTGCCAGCAGTGAATGGGACAGGGTGGGCGAGCAGTACTTC.

The chain carries TRBV2 and TRBJ2-7; a weak D match, TRBD2 (5 bases). This CDR3 is built from 12 residues. V was clipped by 8 bases and J by 0 bases, with 8 bases between them. Germline V CDR1 and CDR2: SNHLY, FYNNEI. The CDR3 region is CASGSTSYEQYF. CDR3 DNA sequence: TGTGCCAGCGGGAGTACCTCCTACGAGCAGTACTTC. Supplemented by reference TRBV2 and TRBJ2-7, the full variable domain reads EPEVTQTPSHQVTQMGQEVILRCVPISNHLYFYWYRQILGQKVEFLVSFYNNEISEKSEIFDDQFSVERPDGSNFTLKIRSTKLEDSAMYFCASGSTSYEQYFGPGTRLTVT.

Worth noting for this clone: A much larger clone lies a single base off, so this may be a read error. V and J are TRBV10-3 and TRBJ2-1; TRBD2 matches 9 bases. The CDR3 runs 17 residues. CDR1 and CDR2 from the germline V gene are ENHRY and SYGVKD. The CDR3 DNA sequence: TGTACCATCAGTGAGTCGATGGCTAGCGGGGACGACAATGAGCAGTTCTTC. It yields the protein CTISESMASGDDNEQFF.

This clone was picked up a small number of times. This chain joins TRBV15 and TRBJ2-7, with D possibly TRBD1 on 5 matching bases. CDR1 LNHNV and CDR2 YYDKDF come from the germline V gene (reference sequence). The CDR3 consists of 16 residues. Trimming removed 5 bases at V and 2 bases at J, with 19 bases between. CDR3 in amino acids: CATSAHKGPDPYEQYF. Written as DNA, the CDR3 is TGTGCCACCAGCGCCCACAAGGGGCCAGACCCCTACGAGCAGTACTTC. The full variable domain, with the rest looked up from reference TRBV15 and TRBJ2-7, is DAMVIQNPRYQVTQFGKPVTLSCSQTLNHNVMYWYQQKSSQAPKLLFHYYDKDFNNEADTPDNFQSRRPNTSFCFLDIRSPGLGDTAMYLCATSAHKGPDPYEQYFGPGTRLTVT.

V gene TRBV6-1 combines with J gene TRBJ2-1; the match to TRBD1 covers 7 bases. Germline CDR1 MNHNS, CDR2 SASEGT. The CDR3 is 15 amino acids. J was trimmed by 1 base and V by 2 bases; bases with no gene match: 2. The CDR3 loop is CASSETGVSYNEQFF. CDR3 bases: TGTGCCAGCAGTGAAACAGGGGTATCCTACAATGAGCAGTTCTTC.

V usage is TRBV25-1 and J usage is TRBJ2-1; D remains unclear. V shed 3 bases and J shed 9 bases, with 6 bases lying between them. Germline CDR1 is MGHDK and CDR2 is SYGVNS. The CDR3 runs to 11 residues. In nucleotides, the CDR3 is TGTGCCAGCAGTGAGTTTGGTGAGCAGTTCTTC. Its protein product is CASSEFGEQFF.

The chain has TRBV5-1 and TRBJ2-1; 12 bases are a match to TRBD2. Germline V gene data show CDR1 as SGHRS and CDR2 as YFSETQ. J lost 6 bases, V lost 2 bases, and 12 bases had no gene match. CDR3 size: 18 residues. CDR3 protein: CASSFSPGLAGAPNEQFF. The CDR3 DNA reads TGCGCCAGCAGCTTTTCCCCGGGACTAGCGGGTGCCCCCAATGAGCAGTTCTTC.

The chain employs TRBV19 and TRBJ2-5; 9 bases map to TRBD2. Trimming removed 5 bases from V and 13 bases from J; junction bases left unmatched: 17. The CDR3 runs to 15 residues. CDR1 is LNHDA and CDR2 is SQIVND in the germline V gene (reference sequence). The CDR3 DNA is TGTGCCAGTAGTCCCAGCCTCCTAGCGGGGCGGAGGCGGTACTTC. It is translated as CASSPSLLAGRRRYF.

J is TRBJ2-7 and V is TRBV25-1; D perhaps matches TRBD2 (5 bases). CDR3 length: 15 residues. The V end was cut by 4 bases, the J end by 4 bases, with 17 bases between. Germline-derived CDR1 and CDR2 are MGHDK and SYGVNS. CDR3 in DNA: TGTGCCAGCAGTGGGGGTGGAGGCAGACGTTACGAGCAGTACTTC. It codes for CASSGGGGRRYEQYF.

The chain recombines TRBV9 with TRBJ2-7; no reliable D call. Germline V lookup: CDR1 SGDLS, CDR2 YYNGEE. Trimming took 0 bases from V and 3 from J, leaving 10 bases between them. This CDR3 has 14 amino acids. Here the CDR3 DNA reads TGTGCCAGCAGCGTAGAGGATGGTTTCTACGAGCAGTACTTC. Encoded protein: CASSVEDGFYEQYF.

This clone showed up many times. The chain combines TRBV10-1 with TRBJ2-7; no definite D call. Per germline, CDR1 WNHNN and CDR2 SYGVQD (reference sequence). The germline V and J ends were trimmed by 6 bases and 0 bases, with 12 bases remaining between them. There are 14 residues in the CDR3. CDR3 bases: TGCGCCAGCAGCAGAGACTCAGCCTCCTACGAGCAGTACTTC. Its translation: CASSRDSASYEQYF.

The CDR3 DNA reads TGCGCCAGCAGCTTGTGGCTAGCGGCCGAGCAGTTCTTC. Translation gives CASSLWLAAEQFF. This chain connects TRBV5-1 to TRBJ2-1, with 7 bases fitting TRBD2. The CDR3 sequence is 13 residues long. With 1 base clipped from V and 10 bases from J, the junction kept 5 bases outside the gene matches. CDR1 and CDR2 (germline): SGHRS, YFSETQ.

The rearrangement uses TRBV7-6 and TRBJ1-5; D is possibly TRBD1 (6 bases). From germline, CDR1 is SGHVS and CDR2 FNYEAQ. The CDR3 totals 15 residues. V lost 1 base to trimming and J lost 6 bases, with 13 bases between them. CDR3 sequence reads: CASSLGFRGGQPQHF. For the CDR3, the DNA is TGTGCCAGCAGCTTAGGGTTCAGGGGCGGTCAGCCCCAGCATTTT.

J is TRBJ2-1 and V is TRBV19; TRBD1 aligns across 8 bases. Germline V gene lookup returns CDR1 LNHDA and CDR2 SQIVND (reference sequence). The CDR3 sequence is 15 residues long. The V and J ends lost 8 bases and 2 bases, in that order; junction bases with no gene match: 8. The CDR3 region is CASHKAGGTYNEQFF. In DNA form, the CDR3 reads TGTGCCAGTCATAAGGCAGGGGGCACCTACAATGAGCAGTTCTTC. The variable domain in full, with the rest retrieved from reference TRBV19 and TRBJ2-1, is DGGITQSPKYLFRKEGQNVTLSCEQNLNHDAMYWYRQDPGQGLRLIYYSQIVNDFQKGDIAEGYSVSREKKESFPLTVTSAQKNPTAFYLCASHKAGGTYNEQFFGPGTRLTVL.

The J gene is TRBJ2-5, the V gene TRBV7-4, with TRBD2 matching 9 bases. The trim removed 1 base at V and 11 bases at J, leaving 23 bases unmatched. The length of the CDR3 is 19 residues. Germline CDR1 SGHVT, CDR2 SQSDAQ. In DNA form, the CDR3 reads TGTGCCAGCAGCTTAGATCTGTGGCTAGCGGGATCCCCCGCCGGAGAGCAGTACTTC. It translates to CASSLDLWLAGSPAGEQYF. The whole variable domain, filled in from reference TRBV7-4 and TRBJ2-5, reads GAGVSQSPRYKVAKRGRDVALRCDSISGHVTLYWYRQTLGQGSEVLTYSQSDAQRDKSGRPSGRFSAERPERSVSTLKIQRTEQGDSAVYLCASSLDLWLAGSPAGEQYFGPGTRLLVL.

This clone is a singleton in its sample. Other DNA sequences in this specimen translate into the identical CDR3. This chain connects TRBV28 to TRBJ1-2; TRBD1 is a possible D gene (5 bases). The CDR3 covers 13 residues. V shed 5 bases and J shed 4 bases, with 11 bases lying between them. Germline values: CDR1 MDHEN, CDR2 SYDVKM. The DNA for the CDR3 is TGTGCCAGCAGTCTCCAGGGCCTCTATGGCTACACCTTC. It codes for CASSLQGLYGYTF.

The genes are TRBV21-1 and TRBJ2-7; the table's D call, TRBD2, was not checked against the DNA. TRBV21-1 is reported as a pseudogene. The CDR3 consists of 18 residues. In nucleotides, the CDR3 is TGTGCCAGCAGCAAAGTGAACAGACGATCGACTAGGGCCTACGAGCAGTACTTC. This translates into CASSKVNRRSTRAYEQYF.

This clone turned up a few times. This specimen includes other DNA sequences encoding the same CDR3. V is TRBV7-9 and J is TRBJ1-5; 8 bases match TRBD1. Per the germline V gene, CDR1 is SEHNR and CDR2 is FQNEAQ (reference sequence). This CDR3 has 15 amino acids. Trimming removed 5 bases from V and 2 bases from J; junction bases left unmatched: 5. The CDR3 protein is CASSPQGAGNQPQHF. In nucleotides, the CDR3 is TGTGCCAGCAGCCCGCAGGGGGCTGGCAATCAGCCCCAGCATTTT. The full variable domain, completed using reference TRBV7-9 and TRBJ1-5, is DTGVSQNPRHKITKRGQNVTFRCDPISEHNRLYWYRQTLGQGPEFLTYFQNEAQLEKSRLLSDRFSAERPKGSFSTLEIQRTEQGDSAMYLCASSPQGAGNQPQHFGDGTRLSIL.

The rearrangement links TRBV2 to TRBJ1-2; D unclear. Per the germline V gene, CDR1 is SNHLY and CDR2 is FYNNEI. Deletions cut 7 bases from V and 3 bases from J, with 9 bases between. The CDR3 length is 12 residues. CDR3 in amino acids: CASTRDYYGYTF. Here the CDR3 DNA reads TGTGCCAGCACTAGGGATTACTATGGCTACACCTTC.

Concerning this clone: Other DNA sequences within the sample encode an identical CDR3. The rearrangement uses TRBV5-4 and TRBJ2-1; D uncertain. V lost 1 base to trimming and J lost 6 bases, with 2 bases between them. The CDR3 extends over 11 amino acids. Germline V CDR1 and CDR2: SGHNT, YYREEE (reference sequence). In nucleotides, the CDR3 is TGTGCCAGCAGCTTGATCAATGAGCAGTTCTTC. Translating gives CASSLINEQFF.

Only a few counts were recorded for this clone. The rearrangement links TRBV11-2 to TRBJ2-7, with a tentative D call TRBD2 (6 bases). Trimming pared 5 bases from V and 6 bases from J, leaving 11 bases between. This CDR3 contains 12 residues. Germline V gene lookup returns CDR1 SGHAT and CDR2 FQNNGV. The DNA of the CDR3 is TGTGCCAGCAGCCTGACTAGTCGCGAGCAGTACTTC. Encoded protein: CASSLTSREQYF.